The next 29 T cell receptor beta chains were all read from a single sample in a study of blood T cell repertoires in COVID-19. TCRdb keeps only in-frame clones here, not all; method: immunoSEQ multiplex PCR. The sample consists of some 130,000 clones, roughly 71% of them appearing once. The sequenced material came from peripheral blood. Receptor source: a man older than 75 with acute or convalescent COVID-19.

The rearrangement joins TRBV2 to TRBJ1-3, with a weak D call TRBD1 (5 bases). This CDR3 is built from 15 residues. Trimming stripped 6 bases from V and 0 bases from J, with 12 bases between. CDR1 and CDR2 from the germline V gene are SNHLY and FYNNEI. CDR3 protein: CASSLGGNSGNTIYF. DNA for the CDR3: TGTGCCAGCAGCCTCGGGGGAAACTCTGGAAACACCATATATTTT. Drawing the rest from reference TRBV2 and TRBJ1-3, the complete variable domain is EPEVTQTPSHQVTQMGQEVILRCVPISNHLYFYWYRQILGQKVEFLVSFYNNEISEKSEIFDDQFSVERPDGSNFTLKIRSTKLEDSAMYFCASSLGGNSGNTIYFGEGSWLTVV.

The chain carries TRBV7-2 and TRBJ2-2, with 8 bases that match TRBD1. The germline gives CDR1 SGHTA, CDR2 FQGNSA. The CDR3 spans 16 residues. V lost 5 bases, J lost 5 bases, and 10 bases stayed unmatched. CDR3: CASSPTGGSETGELFF. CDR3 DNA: TGTGCCAGCAGCCCAACAGGGGGATCGGAAACCGGGGAGCTGTTTTTT.

CDR3 protein: CASSIEALGGGYTF. For the CDR3, the DNA is TGTGCCAGTAGTATAGAGGCGCTCGGGGGTGGCTACACCTTC. The chain uses TRBV19 and TRBJ1-2, with D perhaps matching TRBD1 (5 bases). Germline-derived CDR1 and CDR2 are LNHDA and SQIVND (reference sequence). The CDR3 is 14 amino acids. V lost 0 bases, J lost 7 bases, and 12 bases lay in between.

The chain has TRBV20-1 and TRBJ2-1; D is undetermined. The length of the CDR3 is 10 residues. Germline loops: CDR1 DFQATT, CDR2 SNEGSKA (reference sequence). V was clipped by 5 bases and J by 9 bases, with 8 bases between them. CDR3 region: CSAHYGEQFF. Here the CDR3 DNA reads TGCAGTGCTCACTATGGTGAGCAGTTCTTC.

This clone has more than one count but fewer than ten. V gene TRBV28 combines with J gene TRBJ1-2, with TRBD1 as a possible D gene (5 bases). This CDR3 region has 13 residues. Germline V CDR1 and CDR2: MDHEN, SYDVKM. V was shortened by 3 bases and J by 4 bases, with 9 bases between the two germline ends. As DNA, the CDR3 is TGTGCCAGCAGTTTGGGGGGAAGCTATGGCTACACCTTC. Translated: CASSLGGSYGYTF.

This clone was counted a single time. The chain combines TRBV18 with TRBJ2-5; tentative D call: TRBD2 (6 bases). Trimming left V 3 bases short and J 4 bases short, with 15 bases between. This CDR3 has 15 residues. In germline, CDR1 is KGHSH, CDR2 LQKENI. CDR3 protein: CASSPRNGGRETQYF. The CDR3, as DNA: TGTGCCAGCTCACCGCGGAACGGAGGGAGAGAGACCCAGTACTTC.

The CDR3 sequence is CSGDPTGVGTEAFF. DNA of the CDR3: TGCAGCGGGGATCCGACAGGGGTTGGCACTGAAGCTTTCTTT. This chain links TRBV29-1 with TRBJ1-1, with TRBD1 matching over 8 bases. The ends lost 7 bases at V and 4 bases at J; junction bases unmatched: 11. Germline lookup yields CDR1 SQVTM and CDR2 ANQGSEA. The CDR3 runs 14 residues.

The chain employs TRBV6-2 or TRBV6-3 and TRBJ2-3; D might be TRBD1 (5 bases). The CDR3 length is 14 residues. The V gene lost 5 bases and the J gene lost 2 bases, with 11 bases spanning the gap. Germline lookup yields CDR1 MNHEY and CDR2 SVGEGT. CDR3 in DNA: TGTGCCAGCAGTGATAGGGGATTCACAGATACGCAGTATTTT. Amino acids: CASSDRGFTDTQYF.

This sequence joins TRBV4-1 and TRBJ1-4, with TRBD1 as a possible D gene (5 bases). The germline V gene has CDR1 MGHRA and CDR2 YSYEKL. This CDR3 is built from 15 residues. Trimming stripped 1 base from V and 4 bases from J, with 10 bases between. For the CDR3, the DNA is TGCGCCAGCAGCCAAGCGGGGGTCATTAATGAAAAACTGTTTTTT. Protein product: CASSQAGVINEKLFF.

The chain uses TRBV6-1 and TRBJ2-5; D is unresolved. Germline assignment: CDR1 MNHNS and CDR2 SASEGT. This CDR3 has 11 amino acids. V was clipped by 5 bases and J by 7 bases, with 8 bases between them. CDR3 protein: CASSSSGTQYF. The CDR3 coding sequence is TGTGCCAGCAGTTCCTCAGGGACCCAGTACTTC.

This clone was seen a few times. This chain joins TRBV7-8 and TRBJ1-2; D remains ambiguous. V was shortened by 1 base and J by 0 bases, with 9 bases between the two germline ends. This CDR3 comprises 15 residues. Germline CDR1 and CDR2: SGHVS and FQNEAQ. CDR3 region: CASSLGLITNYGYTF. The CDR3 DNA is TGTGCCAGCAGCTTAGGCCTAATTACTAACTATGGCTACACCTTC.

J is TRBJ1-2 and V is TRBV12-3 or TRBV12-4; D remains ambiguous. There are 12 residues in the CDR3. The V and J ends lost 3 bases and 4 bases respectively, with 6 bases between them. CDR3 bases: TGTGCCAGCAGTTTGCCAGGCTATGGCTACACCTTC. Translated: CASSLPGYGYTF.

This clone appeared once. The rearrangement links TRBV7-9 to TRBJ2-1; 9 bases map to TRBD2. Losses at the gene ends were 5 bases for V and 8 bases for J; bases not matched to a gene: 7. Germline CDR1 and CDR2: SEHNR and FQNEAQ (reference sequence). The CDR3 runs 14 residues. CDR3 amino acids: CASSQTSGRDEQFF. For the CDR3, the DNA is TGTGCCAGCAGCCAGACTAGCGGTCGGGATGAGCAGTTCTTC.

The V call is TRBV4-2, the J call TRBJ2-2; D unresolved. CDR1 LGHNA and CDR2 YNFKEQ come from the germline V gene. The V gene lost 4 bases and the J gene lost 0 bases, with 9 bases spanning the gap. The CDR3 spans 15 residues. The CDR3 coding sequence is TGTGCCAGCAGCCTCTCCGCTACGAACACCGGGGAGCTGTTTTTT. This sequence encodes CASSLSATNTGELFF.

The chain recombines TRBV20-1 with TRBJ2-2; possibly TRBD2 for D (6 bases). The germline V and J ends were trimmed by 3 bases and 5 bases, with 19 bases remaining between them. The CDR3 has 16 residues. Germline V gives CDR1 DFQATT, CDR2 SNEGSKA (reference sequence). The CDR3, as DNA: TGCAGTGCTAGTGCGGTGGCGGGGAAGGGTACCGGGGAGCTGTTTTTT. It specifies CSASAVAGKGTGELFF.

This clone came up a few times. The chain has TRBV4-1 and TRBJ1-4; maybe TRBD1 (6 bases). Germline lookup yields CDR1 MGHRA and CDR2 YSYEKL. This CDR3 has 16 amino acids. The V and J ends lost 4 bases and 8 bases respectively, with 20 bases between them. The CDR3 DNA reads TGCGCCAGCAGCCCGGACCGGGACACGAGGGGGGAAAAACTGTTTTTT. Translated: CASSPDRDTRGEKLFF.

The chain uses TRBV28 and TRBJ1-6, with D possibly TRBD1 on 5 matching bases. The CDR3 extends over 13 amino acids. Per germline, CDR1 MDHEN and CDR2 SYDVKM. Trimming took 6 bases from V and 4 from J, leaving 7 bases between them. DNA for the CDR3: TGTGCCAGCAGCGACAGATATAATTCACCCCTCCACTTT. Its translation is CASSDRYNSPLHF.

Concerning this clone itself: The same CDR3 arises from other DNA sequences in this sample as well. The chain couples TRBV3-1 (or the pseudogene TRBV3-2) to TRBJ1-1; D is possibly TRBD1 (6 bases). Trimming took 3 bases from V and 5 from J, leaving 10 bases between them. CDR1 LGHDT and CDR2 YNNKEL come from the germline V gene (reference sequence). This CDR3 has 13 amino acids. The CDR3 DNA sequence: TGTGCCAGCAGCCAGGGGGCGAGGACTGAAGCTTTCTTT. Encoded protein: CASSQGARTEAFF.

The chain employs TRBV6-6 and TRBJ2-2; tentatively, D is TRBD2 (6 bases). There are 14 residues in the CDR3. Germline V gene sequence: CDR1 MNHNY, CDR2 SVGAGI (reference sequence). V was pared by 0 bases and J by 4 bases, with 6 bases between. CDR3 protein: CASSYSEGTGELFF. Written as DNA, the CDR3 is TGTGCCAGCAGTTACTCGGAGGGCACCGGGGAGCTGTTTTTT.

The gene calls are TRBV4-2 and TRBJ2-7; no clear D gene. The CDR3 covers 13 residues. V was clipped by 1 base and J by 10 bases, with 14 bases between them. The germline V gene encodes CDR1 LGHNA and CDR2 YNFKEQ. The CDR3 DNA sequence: TGTGCCAGCAGCCAAGTTGACTCAAGTTCACAGTACTTC. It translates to CASSQVDSSSQYF.

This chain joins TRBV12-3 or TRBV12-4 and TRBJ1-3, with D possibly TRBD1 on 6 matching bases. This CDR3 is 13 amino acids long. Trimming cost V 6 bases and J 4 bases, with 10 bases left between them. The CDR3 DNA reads TGTGCCAGCAGCCCCACAGGGGGAAACACCATATATTTT. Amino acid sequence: CASSPTGGNTIYF.

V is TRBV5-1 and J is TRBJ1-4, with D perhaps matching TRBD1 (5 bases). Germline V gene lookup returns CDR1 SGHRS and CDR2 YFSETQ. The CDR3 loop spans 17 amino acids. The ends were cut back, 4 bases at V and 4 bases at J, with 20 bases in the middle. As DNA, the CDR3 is TGCGCCAGCAGCGATGGGATATGGGGCAGCTTTAATGAAAAACTGTTTTTT. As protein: CASSDGIWGSFNEKLFF. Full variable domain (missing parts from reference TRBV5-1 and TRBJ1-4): KAGVTQTPRYLIKTRGQQVTLSCSPISGHRSVSWYQQTPGQGLQFLFEYFSETQRNKGNFPGRFSGRQFSNSRSEMNVSTLELGDSALYLCASSDGIWGSFNEKLFFGSGTQLSVL.

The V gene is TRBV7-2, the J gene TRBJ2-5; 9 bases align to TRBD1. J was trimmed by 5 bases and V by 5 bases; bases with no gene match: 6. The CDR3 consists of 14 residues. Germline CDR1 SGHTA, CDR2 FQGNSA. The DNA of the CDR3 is TGTGCCAGCAGCCAGGACAGGGGACGGGAGACCCAGTACTTC. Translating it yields CASSQDRGRETQYF.

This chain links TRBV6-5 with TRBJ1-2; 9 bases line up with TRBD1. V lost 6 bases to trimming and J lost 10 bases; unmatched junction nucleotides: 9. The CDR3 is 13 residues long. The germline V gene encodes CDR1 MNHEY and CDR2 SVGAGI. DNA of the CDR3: TGTGCCAGCAGGGGCCCGGGACAGGGTTACTACACCTTC. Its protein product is CASRGPGQGYYTF.

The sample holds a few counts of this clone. The CDR3 region is CSVEAPGQGVGTGELFF. The CDR3 DNA is TGCAGCGTTGAAGCCCCCGGACAGGGAGTAGGCACCGGGGAGCTGTTTTTT. J is TRBJ2-2 and V is TRBV29-1, with 8 bases fitting TRBD1. V shed 1 base, J shed 4 bases, and the junction held 11 bases outside the gene matches. CDR3 size: 17 residues. In germline, CDR1 is SQVTM, CDR2 ANQGSEA.

The CDR3 DNA sequence: TGCAGTGCTAGTAAGCGGGGGGGCCATCTAGAGACCCAGTACTTC. Protein: CSASKRGGHLETQYF. The chain couples TRBV20-1 to TRBJ2-5; 10 nucleotides line up with TRBD2. The CDR3 is 15 residues long. V lost 3 bases, J lost 4 bases, and 8 bases stayed unmatched. The V gene's germline CDR1 is DFQATT and CDR2 SNEGSKA (reference sequence).

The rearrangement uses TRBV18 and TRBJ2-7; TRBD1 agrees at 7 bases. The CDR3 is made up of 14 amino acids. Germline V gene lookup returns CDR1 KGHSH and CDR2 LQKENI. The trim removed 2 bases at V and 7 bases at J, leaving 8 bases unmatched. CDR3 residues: CASSPRGQSREQYF. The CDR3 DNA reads TGTGCCAGCTCACCAAGGGGACAGTCCCGGGAGCAGTACTTC.

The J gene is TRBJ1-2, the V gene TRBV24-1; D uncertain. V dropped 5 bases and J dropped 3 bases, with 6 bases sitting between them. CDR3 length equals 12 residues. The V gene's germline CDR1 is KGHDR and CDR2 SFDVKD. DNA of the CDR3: TGTGCCACCAGTGCCCGGGACTATGGCTACACCTTC. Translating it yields CATSARDYGYTF.

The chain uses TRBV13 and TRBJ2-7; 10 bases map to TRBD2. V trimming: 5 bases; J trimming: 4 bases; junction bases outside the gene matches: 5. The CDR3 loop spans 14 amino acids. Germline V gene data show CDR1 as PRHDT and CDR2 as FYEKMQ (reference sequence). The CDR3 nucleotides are TGTGCCAGCAGCGGGAGCGGGGGGGCGTACGAGCAGTACTTC. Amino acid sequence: CASSGSGGAYEQYF.